This T cell receptor delta chain was documented in a study of Vδ1+ human thymocytes. RNA was extracted from the cells and then reverse transcribed. The CDR3 regions were amplified by multiplex PCR from V-gene primers to a constant-region primer. TCRdb processed the multiplex PCR reads again with the CATT caller. The sample holds under 85,000 delta-chain clones, approximately 34% seen once. Study findings and constraints: Highly polyclonal TRG and TRD repertoires with Gaussian CDR3 length distributions appeared in thymus. Donors shared many TRG clonotypes but few TRD clonotypes.

In germline, CDR1 is TSWWSYY, CDR2 QGS. V was pared by 2 bases and J by 0 bases, with 17 bases of the junction left unmatched. The CDR3 totals 21 residues. A single count supports this clone. Its target is unknown. The V gene is TRDV1, the J gene TRDJ2; 8 nucleotides agree with TRDD3. The sequenced sample was Vdelta1+ gamma-delta thymocytes from the thymus. Subset in this sample: FACS-sorted CD3+ TCRalphabeta- TCRVdelta1+ TCRVdelta2- thymocytes. This sequence originates from a boy in the first two years of life who had congenital heart surgery. CDR3 DNA sequence: TGTGCTCTTGGGGAATATATCCTATCATCCTGGGGGAAAGCTTTGACAGCACAACTCTTCTTT. Residues: CALGEYILSSWGKALTAQLFF.